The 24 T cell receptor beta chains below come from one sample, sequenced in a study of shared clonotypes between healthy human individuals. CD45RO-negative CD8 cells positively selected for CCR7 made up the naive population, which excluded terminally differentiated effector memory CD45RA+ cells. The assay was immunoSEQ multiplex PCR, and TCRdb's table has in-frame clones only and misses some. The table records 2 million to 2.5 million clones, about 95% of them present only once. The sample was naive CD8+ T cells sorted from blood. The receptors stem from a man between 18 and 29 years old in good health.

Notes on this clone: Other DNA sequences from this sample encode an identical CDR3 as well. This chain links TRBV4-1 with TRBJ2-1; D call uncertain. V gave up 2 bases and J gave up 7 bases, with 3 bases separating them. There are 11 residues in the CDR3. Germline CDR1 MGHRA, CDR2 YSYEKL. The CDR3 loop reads CASSQTNEQFF. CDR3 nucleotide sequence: TGCGCCAGCAGCCAAACAAATGAGCAGTTCTTC.

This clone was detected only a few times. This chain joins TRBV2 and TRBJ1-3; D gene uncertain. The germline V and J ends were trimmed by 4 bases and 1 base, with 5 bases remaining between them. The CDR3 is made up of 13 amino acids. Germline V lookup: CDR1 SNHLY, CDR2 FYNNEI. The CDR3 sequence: CASSGWSGNTIYF. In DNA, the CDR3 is TGTGCCAGCAGTGGGTGGTCTGGAAACACCATATATTTT.

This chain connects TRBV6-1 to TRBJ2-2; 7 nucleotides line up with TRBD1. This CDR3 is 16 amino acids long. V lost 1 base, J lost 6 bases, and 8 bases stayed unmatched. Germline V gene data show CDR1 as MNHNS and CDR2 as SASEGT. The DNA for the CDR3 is TGTGCCAGCAGTGAAGATCTACAGGGGCCTCCCGGGGAGCTGTTTTTT. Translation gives CASSEDLQGPPGELFF.

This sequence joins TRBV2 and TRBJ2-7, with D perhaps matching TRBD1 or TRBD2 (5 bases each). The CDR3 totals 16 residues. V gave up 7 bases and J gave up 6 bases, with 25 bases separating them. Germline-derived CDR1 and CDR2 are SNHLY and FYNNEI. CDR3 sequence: CASKGLWAGAGLEQYF. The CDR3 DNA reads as TGTGCCAGCAAAGGTTTATGGGCCGGGGCGGGCCTCGAGCAGTACTTC.

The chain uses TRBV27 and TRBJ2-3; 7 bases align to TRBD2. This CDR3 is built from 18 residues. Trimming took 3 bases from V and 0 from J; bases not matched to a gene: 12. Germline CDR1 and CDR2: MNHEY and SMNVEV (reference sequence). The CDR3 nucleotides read TGTGCCAGCAGTTTGATTGCGTCTAGCGGTACGAGCACAGATACGCAGTATTTT. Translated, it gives CASSLIASSGTSTDTQYF.

The CDR3: CASSLDYSYEQYF. CDR3 coding DNA: TGTGCCAGCAGCCTCGACTACTCCTACGAGCAGTACTTC. The chain couples TRBV11-2 to TRBJ2-7, with a tentative D call TRBD2 (5 bases). There are 13 residues in the CDR3. Looked up from germline, CDR1 is SGHAT and CDR2 is FQNNGV. V lost 5 bases and J lost 0, with 8 bases in between.

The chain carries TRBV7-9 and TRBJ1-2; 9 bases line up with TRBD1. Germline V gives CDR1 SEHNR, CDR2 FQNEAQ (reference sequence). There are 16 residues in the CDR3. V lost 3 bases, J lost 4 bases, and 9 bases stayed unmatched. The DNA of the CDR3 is TGTGCCAGCAGCTTCGCAGGACAGGGGCTAGTCTATGGCTACACCTTC. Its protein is CASSFAGQGLVYGYTF.

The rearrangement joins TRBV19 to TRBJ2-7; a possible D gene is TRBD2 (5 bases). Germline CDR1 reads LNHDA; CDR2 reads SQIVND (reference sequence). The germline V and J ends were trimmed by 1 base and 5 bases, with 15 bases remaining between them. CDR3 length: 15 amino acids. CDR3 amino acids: CASSIGGLRGDEQYF. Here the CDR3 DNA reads TGTGCCAGTAGTATAGGAGGCCTCCGGGGTGACGAGCAGTACTTC. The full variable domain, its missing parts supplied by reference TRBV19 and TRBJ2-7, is DGGITQSPKYLFRKEGQNVTLSCEQNLNHDAMYWYRQDPGQGLRLIYYSQIVNDFQKGDIAEGYSVSREKKESFPLTVTSAQKNPTAFYLCASSIGGLRGDEQYFGPGTRLTVT.

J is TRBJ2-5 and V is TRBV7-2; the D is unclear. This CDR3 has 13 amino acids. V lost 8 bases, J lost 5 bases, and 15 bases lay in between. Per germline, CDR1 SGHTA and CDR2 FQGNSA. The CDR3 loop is CASETTPLETQYF. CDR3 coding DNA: TGTGCCAGCGAAACGACCCCACTGGAGACCCAGTACTTC.

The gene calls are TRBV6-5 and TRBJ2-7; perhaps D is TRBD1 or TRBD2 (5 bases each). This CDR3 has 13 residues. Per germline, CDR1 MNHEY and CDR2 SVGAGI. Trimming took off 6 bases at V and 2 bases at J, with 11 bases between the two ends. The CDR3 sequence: CASRKGPAYEQYF. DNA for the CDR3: TGTGCCAGCAGAAAGGGACCCGCCTACGAGCAGTACTTC.

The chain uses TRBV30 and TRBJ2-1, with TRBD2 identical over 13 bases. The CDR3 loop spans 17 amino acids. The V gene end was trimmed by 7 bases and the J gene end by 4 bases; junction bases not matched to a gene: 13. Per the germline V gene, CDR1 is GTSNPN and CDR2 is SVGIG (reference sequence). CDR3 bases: TGTGCCTTCCAAGGACTAGCGGGAGAGATGAAGTACAATGAGCAGTTCTTC. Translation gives CAFQGLAGEMKYNEQFF.

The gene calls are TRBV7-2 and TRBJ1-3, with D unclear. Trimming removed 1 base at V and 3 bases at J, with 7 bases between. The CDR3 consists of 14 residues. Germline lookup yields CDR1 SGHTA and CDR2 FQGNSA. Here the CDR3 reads CASSLVGIGNTIYF. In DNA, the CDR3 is TGTGCCAGCAGCTTAGTCGGGATTGGAAACACCATATATTTT.

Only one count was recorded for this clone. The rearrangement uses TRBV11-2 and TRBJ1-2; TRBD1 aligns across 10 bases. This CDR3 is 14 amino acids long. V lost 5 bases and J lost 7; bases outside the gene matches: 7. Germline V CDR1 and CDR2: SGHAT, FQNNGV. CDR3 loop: CASSPGTGDGGYTF. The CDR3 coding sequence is TGTGCCAGCAGCCCTGGGACAGGGGATGGTGGCTACACCTTC.

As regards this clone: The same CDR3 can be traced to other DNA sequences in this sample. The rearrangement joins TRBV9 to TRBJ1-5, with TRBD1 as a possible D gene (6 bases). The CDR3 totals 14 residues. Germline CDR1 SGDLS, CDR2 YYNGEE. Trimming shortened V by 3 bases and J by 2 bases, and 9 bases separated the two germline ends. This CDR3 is CASSEGGGNQPQHF. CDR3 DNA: TGTGCCAGCAGCGAAGGGGGTGGCAATCAGCCCCAGCATTTT.

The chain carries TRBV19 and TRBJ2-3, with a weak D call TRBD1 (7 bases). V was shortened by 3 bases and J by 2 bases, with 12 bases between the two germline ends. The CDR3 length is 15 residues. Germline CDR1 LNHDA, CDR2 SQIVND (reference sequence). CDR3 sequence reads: CASSMGGQNTDTQYF. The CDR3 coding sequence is TGTGCCAGTAGTATGGGGGGACAGAACACAGATACGCAGTATTTT.

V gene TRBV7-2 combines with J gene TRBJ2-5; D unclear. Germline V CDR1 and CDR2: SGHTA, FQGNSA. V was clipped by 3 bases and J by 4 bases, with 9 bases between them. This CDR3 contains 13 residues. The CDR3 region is CASSFIIRETQYF. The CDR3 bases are TGTGCCAGCAGCTTCATCATACGAGAGACCCAGTACTTC.

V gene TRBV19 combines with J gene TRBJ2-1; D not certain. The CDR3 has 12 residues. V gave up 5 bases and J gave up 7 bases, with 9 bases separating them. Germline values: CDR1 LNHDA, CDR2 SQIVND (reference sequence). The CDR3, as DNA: TGTGCCAGTAGTTTCCGATCGAATGAGCAGTTCTTC. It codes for CASSFRSNEQFF. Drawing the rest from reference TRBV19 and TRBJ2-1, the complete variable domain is DGGITQSPKYLFRKEGQNVTLSCEQNLNHDAMYWYRQDPGQGLRLIYYSQIVNDFQKGDIAEGYSVSREKKESFPLTVTSAQKNPTAFYLCASSFRSNEQFFGPGTRLTVL.

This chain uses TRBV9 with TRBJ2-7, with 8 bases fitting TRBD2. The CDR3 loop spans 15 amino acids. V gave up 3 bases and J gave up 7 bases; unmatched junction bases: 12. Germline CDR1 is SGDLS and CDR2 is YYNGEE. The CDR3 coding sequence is TGTGCCAGCAGCGCCCGGGACGGGAGGGCGGAAGAGCAGTACTTC. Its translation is CASSARDGRAEEQYF.

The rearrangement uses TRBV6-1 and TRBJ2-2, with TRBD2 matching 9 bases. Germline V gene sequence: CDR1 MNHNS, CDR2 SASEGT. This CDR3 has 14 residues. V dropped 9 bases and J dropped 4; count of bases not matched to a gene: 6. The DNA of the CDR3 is TGTGCCAGTTATAGCGGGAGTGGCACCGGGGAGCTGTTTTTT. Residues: CASYSGSGTGELFF.

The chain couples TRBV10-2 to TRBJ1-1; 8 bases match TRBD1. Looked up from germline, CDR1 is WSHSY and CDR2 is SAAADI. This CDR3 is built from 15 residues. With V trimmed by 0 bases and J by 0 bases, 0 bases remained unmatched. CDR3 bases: TGCGCCAGCAGTGAGTCGGACAGGGTGAACACTGAAGCTTTCTTT. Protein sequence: CASSESDRVNTEAFF.

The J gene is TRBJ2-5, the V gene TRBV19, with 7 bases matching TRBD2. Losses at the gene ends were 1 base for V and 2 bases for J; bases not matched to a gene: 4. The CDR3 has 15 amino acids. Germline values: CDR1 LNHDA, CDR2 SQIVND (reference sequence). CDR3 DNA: TGTGCCAGTAGTATAGGGAGCGGGATGCAAGAGACCCAGTACTTC. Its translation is CASSIGSGMQETQYF.

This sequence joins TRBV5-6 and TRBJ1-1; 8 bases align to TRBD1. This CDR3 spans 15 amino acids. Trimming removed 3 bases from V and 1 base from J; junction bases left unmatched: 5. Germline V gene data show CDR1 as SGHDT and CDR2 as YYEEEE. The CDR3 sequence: CASSSTGEGNTEAFF. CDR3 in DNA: TGTGCCAGCAGCTCGACAGGGGAGGGGAACACTGAAGCTTTCTTT.

CDR3 nucleotides: TGTGCCAGCAGTTACCGGACAGCGAATTCACCCCTCCACTTT. Its translation: CASSYRTANSPLHF. The gene calls are TRBV6-6 and TRBJ1-6, with D possibly matching TRBD1 (6 bases). The germline CDR1 and CDR2 sequences are MNHNY and SVGAGI (reference sequence). With 2 bases removed from V and 7 bases from J, the gap between germline ends came to 9 bases. The CDR3 has 14 residues.

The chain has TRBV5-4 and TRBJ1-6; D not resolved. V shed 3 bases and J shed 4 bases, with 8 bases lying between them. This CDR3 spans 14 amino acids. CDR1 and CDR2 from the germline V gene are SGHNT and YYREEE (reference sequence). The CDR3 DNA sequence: TGTGCCAGCAGCTCGGCACAGTATAATTCACCCCTCCACTTT. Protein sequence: CASSSAQYNSPLHF.